This T cell receptor beta chain was identified during a study of T-cell memory formation after mild COVID-19. In the study overall: Clusters of TCRs were largely donor specific.

CDR3 length: 13 amino acids. Germline-derived CDR1 and CDR2 are SEHNR and FQNEAQ (reference sequence). With 5 bases clipped from V and 3 bases from J, the junction kept 3 bases outside the gene matches. TCRdb ran MiXCR on the 5' RACE reads and lists one entry per CDR3 protein. The data contain 260,000 or so distinct CDR3 sequences, 16% of them singletons. Material for sequencing was PBMCs or a T cell subset sorted from them (not recorded which). The V gene is TRBV7-9, the J gene TRBJ1-2; 7 positions agree with TRBD1. The sequence was obtained from a man aged 18-30 years who had mild COVID-19 (a few samples of this study predate the infection). Cell type and time point are not known. CDR3 DNA: TGTGCCAGCAGCCCGGACAGGTACTATGGCTACACCTTC. Its translation: CASSPDRYYGYTF.